This TCR beta chain came from a study of T cell responses to AZD1222 COVID-19 vaccine. Across the study: Second doses at about 4 or about 12 weeks were pooled. Whole-study results and caveats: Unmutated variant regions are reportedly the target of nearly half of TCRs that are spike-specific. Clonal diversity may have been underestimated in mostly white British donors. Among AZD1222 vaccinees, only six were seropositive at baseline.

Profiling relied on immunoSEQ multiplex PCR, and the TCRdb table lists in-frame clones only, not all of them. The data contain roughly 180,000 clones, 75% to 95% of them singletons. Trimming pared 0 bases from V and 6 bases from J, leaving 12 bases between. This CDR3 is 14 amino acids long. CDR1 is SGHAT, CDR2 FQNNGV, per germline. As for this clone: Its matching antigen is unknown.

The material sequenced was peripheral blood, taken on day 0 of AZD1222 vaccination. The origin of this receptor is an adult in good health. The rearrangement links TRBV11-2 to TRBJ2-7; TRBD2 is a possible D gene (6 bases). CDR3 DNA sequence: TGTGCCAGCAGCTTAGAGGGACTTTATAGCGAGCAGTACTTC. It yields the protein CASSLEGLYSEQYF.